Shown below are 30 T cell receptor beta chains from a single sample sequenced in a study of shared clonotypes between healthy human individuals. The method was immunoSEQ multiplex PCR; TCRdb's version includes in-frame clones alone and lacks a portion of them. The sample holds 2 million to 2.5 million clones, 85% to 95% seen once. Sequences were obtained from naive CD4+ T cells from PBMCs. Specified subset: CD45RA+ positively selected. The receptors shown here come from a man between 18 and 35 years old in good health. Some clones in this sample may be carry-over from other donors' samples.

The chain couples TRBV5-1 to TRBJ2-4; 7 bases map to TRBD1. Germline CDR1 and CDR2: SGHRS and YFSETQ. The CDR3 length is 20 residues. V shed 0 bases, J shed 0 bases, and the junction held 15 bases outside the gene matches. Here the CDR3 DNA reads TGCGCCAGCAGCTTGGGTTACAGGGGTCTCACGTCGTTAGCCAAAAACATTCAGTACTTC. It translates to CASSLGYRGLTSLAKNIQYF.

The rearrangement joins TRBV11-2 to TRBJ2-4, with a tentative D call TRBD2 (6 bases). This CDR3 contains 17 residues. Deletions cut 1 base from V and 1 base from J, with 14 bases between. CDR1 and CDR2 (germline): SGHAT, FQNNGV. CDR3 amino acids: CASSLGVGTPAKNIQYF. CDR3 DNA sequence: TGTGCCAGCAGCTTAGGAGTGGGGACTCCGGCCAAAAACATTCAGTACTTC.

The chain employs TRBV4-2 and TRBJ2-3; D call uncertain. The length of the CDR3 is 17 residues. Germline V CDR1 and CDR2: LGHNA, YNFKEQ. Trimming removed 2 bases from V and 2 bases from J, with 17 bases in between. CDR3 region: CASSQRFSPGATDTQYF. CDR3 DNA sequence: TGTGCCAGCAGCCAACGATTCTCCCCAGGTGCCACAGATACGCAGTATTTT.

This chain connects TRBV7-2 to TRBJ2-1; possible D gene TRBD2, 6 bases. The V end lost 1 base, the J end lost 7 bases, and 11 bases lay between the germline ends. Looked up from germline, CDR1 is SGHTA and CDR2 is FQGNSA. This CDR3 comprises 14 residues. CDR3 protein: CASSLVVAENEQFF. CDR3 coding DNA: TGTGCCAGCAGCTTAGTGGTAGCGGAAAATGAGCAGTTCTTC.

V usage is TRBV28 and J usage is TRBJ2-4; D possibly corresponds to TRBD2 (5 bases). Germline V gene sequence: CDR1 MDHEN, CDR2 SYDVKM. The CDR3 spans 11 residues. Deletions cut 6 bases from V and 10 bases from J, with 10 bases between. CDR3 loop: CASSLRGIQYF. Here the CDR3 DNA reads TGTGCCAGCAGCCTGCGCGGGATTCAGTACTTC.

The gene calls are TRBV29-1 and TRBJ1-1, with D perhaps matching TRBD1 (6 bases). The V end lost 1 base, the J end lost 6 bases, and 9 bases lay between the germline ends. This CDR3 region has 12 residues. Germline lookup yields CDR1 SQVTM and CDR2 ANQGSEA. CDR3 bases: TGCAGCGTTGAAGGACAGGCGCCTGAAGCTTTCTTT. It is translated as CSVEGQAPEAFF.

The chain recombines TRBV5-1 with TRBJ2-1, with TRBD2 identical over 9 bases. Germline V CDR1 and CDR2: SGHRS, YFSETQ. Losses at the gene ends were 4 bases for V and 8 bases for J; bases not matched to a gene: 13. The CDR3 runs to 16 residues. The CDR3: CASSKRTSVNTDEQFF. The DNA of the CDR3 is TGCGCCAGCAGCAAACGGACTAGCGTGAATACCGATGAGCAGTTCTTC.

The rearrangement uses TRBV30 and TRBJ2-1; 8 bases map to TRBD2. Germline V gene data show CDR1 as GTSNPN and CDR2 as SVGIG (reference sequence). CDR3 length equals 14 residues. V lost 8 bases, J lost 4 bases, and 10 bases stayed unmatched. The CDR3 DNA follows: TGTGCCCGAAGACTTAGCGGGACTTACAATGAGCAGTTCTTC. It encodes CARRLSGTYNEQFF.

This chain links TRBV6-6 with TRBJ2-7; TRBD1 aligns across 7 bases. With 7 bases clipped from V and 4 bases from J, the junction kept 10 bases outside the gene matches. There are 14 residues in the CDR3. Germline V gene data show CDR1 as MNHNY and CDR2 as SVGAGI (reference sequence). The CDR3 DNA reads TGTGCCAGCATCCCAGGGGGTGCATTTTACGAGCAGTACTTC. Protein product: CASIPGGAFYEQYF.

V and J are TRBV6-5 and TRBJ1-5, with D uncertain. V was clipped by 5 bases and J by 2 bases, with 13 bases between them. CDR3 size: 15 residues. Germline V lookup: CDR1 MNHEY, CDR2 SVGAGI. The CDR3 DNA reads TGTGCCAGCAGTCCCATAAAGAGCGGCAATCAGCCCCAGCATTTT. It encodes CASSPIKSGNQPQHF.

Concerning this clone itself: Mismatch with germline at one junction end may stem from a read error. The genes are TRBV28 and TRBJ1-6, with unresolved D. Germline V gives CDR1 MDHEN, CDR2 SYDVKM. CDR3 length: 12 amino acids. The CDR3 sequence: CASSSSPRSGSF. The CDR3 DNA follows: TGTGCCAGCAGTTCATCCCCAAGGTCGGGCAGCTTT.

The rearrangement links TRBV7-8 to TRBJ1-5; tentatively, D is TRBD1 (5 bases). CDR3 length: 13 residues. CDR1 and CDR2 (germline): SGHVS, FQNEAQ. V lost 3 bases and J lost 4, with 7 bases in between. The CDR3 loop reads CASSFDRNQPQHF. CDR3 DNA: TGTGCCAGCAGCTTTGACAGAAATCAGCCCCAGCATTTT.

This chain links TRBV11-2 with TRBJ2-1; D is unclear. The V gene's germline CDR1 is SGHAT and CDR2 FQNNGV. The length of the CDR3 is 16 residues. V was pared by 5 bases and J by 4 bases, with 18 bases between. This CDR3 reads CASSVDRGRVYNEQFF. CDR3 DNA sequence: TGTGCCAGCAGCGTTGATCGCGGTCGGGTTTACAATGAGCAGTTCTTC.

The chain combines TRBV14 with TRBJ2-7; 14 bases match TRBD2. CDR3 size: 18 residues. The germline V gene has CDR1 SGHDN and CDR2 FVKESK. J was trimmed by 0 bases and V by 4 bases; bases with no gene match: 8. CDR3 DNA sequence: TGTGCCAGCAGCCGTGGACTAGCGGGAGGCCTCAGCTCCTACGAGCAGTACTTC. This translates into CASSRGLAGGLSSYEQYF. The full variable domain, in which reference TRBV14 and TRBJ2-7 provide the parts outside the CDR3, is EAGVTQFPSHSVIEKGQTVTLRCDPISGHDNLYWYRRVMGKEIKFLLHFVKESKQDESGMPNNRFLAERTGGTYSTLKVQPAELEDSGVYFCASSRGLAGGLSSYEQYFGPGTRLTVT.

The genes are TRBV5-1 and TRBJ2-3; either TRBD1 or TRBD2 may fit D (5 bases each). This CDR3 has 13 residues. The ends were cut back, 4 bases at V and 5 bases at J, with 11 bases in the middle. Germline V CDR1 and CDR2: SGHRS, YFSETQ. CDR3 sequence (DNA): TGCGCCAGCAGCCCGGGGACCTTAGATACGCAGTATTTT. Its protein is CASSPGTLDTQYF.

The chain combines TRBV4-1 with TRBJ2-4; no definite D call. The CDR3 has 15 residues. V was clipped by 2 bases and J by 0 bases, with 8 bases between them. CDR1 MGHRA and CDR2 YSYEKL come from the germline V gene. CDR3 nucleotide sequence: TGCGCCAGCAGCCAACCGGAACTAGCCAAAAACATTCAGTACTTC. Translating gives CASSQPELAKNIQYF.

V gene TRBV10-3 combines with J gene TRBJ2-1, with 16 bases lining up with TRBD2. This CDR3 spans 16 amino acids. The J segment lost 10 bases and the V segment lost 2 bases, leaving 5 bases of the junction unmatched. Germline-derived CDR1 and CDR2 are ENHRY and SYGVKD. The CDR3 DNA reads TGTGCCATCAGTGAGCCGGGACTAGCGGGAGGGGGGGAGCAGTTCTTC. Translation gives CAISEPGLAGGGEQFF.

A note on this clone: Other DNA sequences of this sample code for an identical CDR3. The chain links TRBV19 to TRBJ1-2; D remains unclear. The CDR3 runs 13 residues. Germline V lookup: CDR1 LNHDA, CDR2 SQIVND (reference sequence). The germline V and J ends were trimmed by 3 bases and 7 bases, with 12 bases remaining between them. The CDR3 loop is CASSIWQGGGYTF. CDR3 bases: TGTGCCAGTAGTATTTGGCAAGGCGGTGGCTACACCTTC.

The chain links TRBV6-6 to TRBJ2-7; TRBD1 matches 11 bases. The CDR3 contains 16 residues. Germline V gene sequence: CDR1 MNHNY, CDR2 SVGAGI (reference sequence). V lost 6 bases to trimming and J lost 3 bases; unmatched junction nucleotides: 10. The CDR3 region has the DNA TGTGCCAGCAGAACTACTCCGGGACAGGGGGACTACGAGCAGTACTTC. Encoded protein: CASRTTPGQGDYEQYF.

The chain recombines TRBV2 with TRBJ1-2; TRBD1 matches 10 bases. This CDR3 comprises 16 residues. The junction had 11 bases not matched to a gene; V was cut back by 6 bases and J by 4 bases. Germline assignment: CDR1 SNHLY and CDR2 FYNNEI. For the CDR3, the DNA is TGTGCCAGCAGACTTTCGACAGGGGGCGACTCCTATGGCTACACCTTC. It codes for CASRLSTGGDSYGYTF.

The CDR3, as DNA: TGTGCCAGCACCAGGAACGGTGACACCCAAGAGACCCAGTACTTC. This gives the protein CASTRNGDTQETQYF. The chain carries TRBV6-1 and TRBJ2-5; D remains unclear. Germline V gene lookup returns CDR1 MNHNS and CDR2 SASEGT. Trimming removed 7 bases from V and 1 base from J, with 16 bases in between. The CDR3 runs to 15 residues.

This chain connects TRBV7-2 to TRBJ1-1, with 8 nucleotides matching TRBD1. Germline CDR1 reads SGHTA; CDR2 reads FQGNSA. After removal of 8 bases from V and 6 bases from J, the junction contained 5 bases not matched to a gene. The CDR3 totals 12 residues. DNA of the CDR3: TGTGCCAGCGTCCCCAGGGGGCCTGAAGCTTTCTTT. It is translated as CASVPRGPEAFF.

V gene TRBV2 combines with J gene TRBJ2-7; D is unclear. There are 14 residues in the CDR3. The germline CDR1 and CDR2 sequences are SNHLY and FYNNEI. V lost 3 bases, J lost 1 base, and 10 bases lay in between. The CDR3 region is CASSDEIRSYEQYF. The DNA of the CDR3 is TGTGCCAGCAGTGACGAGATAAGATCCTACGAGCAGTACTTC.

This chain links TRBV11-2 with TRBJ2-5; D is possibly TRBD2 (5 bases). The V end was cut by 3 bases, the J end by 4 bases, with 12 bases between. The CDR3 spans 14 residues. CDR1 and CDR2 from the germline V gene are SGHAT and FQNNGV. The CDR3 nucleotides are TGTGCCAGCAGCTTTCCTAGCTGGGGAGAGACCCAGTACTTC. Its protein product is CASSFPSWGETQYF.

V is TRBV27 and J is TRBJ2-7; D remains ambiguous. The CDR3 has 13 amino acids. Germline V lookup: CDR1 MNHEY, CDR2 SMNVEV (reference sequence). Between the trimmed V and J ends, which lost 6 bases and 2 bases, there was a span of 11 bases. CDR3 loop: CASSRWGPYEQYF. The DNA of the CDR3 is TGTGCCAGCAGCCGTTGGGGTCCCTACGAGCAGTACTTC.

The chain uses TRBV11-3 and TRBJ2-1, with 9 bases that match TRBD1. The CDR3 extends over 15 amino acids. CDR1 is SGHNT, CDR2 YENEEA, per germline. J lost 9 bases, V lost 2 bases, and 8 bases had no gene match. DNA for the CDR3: TGTGCCAGCAGCTTACTAGGGACAGGGACGGCTGAGCAGTTCTTC. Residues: CASSLLGTGTAEQFF.

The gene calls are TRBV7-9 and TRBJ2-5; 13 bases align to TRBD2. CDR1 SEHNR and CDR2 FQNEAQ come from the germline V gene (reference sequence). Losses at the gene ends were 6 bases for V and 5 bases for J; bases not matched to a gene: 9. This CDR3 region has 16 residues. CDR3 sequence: CASSPSGLAGVETQYF. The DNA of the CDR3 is TGTGCCAGCAGTCCCTCAGGACTAGCGGGAGTCGAGACCCAGTACTTC.

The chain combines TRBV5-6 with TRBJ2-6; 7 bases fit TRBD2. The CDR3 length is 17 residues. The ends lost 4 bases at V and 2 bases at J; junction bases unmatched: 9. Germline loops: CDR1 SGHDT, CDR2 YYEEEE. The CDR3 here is CASSSGTTAPGANVLTF. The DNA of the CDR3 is TGTGCCAGCAGCAGCGGGACGACCGCCCCTGGGGCCAACGTCCTGACTTTC.

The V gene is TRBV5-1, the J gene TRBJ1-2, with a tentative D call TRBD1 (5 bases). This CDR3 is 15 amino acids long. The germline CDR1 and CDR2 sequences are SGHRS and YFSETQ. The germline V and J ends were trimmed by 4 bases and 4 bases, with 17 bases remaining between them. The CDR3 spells CASSPVGGMTYGYTF. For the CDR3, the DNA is TGCGCCAGCAGCCCGGTGGGGGGGATGACCTATGGCTACACCTTC.

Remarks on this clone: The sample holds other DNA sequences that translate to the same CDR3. The CDR3: CASSLPSGRAYEQYF. The CDR3 DNA follows: TGTGCCAGCAGTTTGCCTAGCGGGAGGGCCTACGAGCAGTACTTC. V and J are TRBV28 and TRBJ2-7, with TRBD2 matching 12 bases. The V segment lost 3 bases and the J segment 2 bases; nucleotides outside the gene matches: 2. There are 15 residues in the CDR3. The V gene's germline CDR1 is MDHEN and CDR2 SYDVKM.